This entry lists 29 T cell receptor beta chains sequenced from one sample in a study of cytomegalovirus exposure and HLA in healthy donors. Primers included in the PCR were 60 Vbeta and 13 Jbeta primers. Data came from immunoSEQ multiplex PCR; TCRdb stores just in-frame clones and leaves some out. This table holds 70,000 to 90,000 clones, about 75% found once. What was sequenced was PBMCs. These receptors were collected from a man aged 35-49 years in good health and CMV-seronegative.

The chain links TRBV27 to TRBJ1-1; the D gene is possibly TRBD1 (5 bases). The CDR3 is made up of 14 amino acids. The germline V gene encodes CDR1 MNHEY and CDR2 SMNVEV (reference sequence). V lost 3 bases and J 4 bases, leaving 12 bases between the germline ends. CDR3 coding DNA: TGTGCCAGCAGTTTCCTTTTCGGGGGCACTGAAGCTTTCTTT. It translates to CASSFLFGGTEAFF.

This clone was recorded many times. This rearrangement joins TRBV6-6 to TRBJ2-7; no clear D. The CDR3 has 13 residues. Per the germline V gene, CDR1 is MNHNY and CDR2 is SVGAGI (reference sequence). Trimming left V 5 bases short and J 5 bases short, with 13 bases between. The CDR3 loop reads CASSPRVIHEQYF. The CDR3 nucleotides are TGTGCCAGCAGTCCCCGGGTTATCCACGAGCAGTACTTC.

This clone showed up just a few times. The J gene is TRBJ2-2, the V gene TRBV5-8; the match to TRBD1 covers 7 bases. Trimming took 4 bases from V and 0 from J; bases not matched to a gene: 6. The CDR3 extends over 16 amino acids. Germline V lookup: CDR1 SGHTS, CDR2 YDEGEE. CDR3 in amino acids: CASSRGQVPNTGELFF. The CDR3 coding sequence is TGTGCCAGCAGCAGAGGACAGGTACCGAACACCGGGGAGCTGTTTTTT.

J is TRBJ2-2 and V is TRBV28, with 9 bases that match TRBD1. The germline gives CDR1 MDHEN, CDR2 SYDVKM. This CDR3 has 16 amino acids. V was clipped by 2 bases and J by 5 bases; unmatched bases: 6. CDR3 coding DNA: TGTGCCAGCAGTTTAATGGGACAGGGCGGGACCGGGGAGCTGTTTTTT. Its translation: CASSLMGQGGTGELFF. The entire variable domain, with the rest obtained from reference TRBV28 and TRBJ2-2, is as follows: DVKVTQSSRYLVKRTGEKVFLECVQDMDHENMFWYRQDPGLGLRLIYFSYDVKMKEKGDIPEGYSVSREKKERFSLILESASTNQTSMYLCASSLMGQGGTGELFFGEGSRLTVL.

This clone was counted a single time. The CDR3 spells CASSEVKGVEAFF. As DNA, the CDR3 is TGTGCCAGCAGTGAAGTGAAAGGGGTTGAAGCTTTCTTT. J is TRBJ1-1 and V is TRBV2; a possible D gene is TRBD1 (5 bases). V lost 1 base and J lost 7, with 10 bases in between. The germline CDR1 and CDR2 sequences are SNHLY and FYNNEI. CDR3 length equals 13 residues.

The rearrangement joins TRBV19 to TRBJ1-4, with D maybe TRBD1 (5 bases). Between the trimmed V and J ends, which lost 9 bases and 4 bases, there was a span of 12 bases. Germline-derived CDR1 and CDR2 are LNHDA and SQIVND (reference sequence). The CDR3 loop spans 13 amino acids. The CDR3 DNA reads as TGTGCCAGCAAATGGGGGGGTAATGAAAAACTGTTTTTT. Translating gives CASKWGGNEKLFF.

A single count supports this clone. This chain uses TRBV15 with TRBJ2-5, with D perhaps TRBD1 (5 bases). Germline V gene data show CDR1 as LNHNV and CDR2 as YYDKDF (reference sequence). This CDR3 comprises 16 residues. V was shortened by 1 base and J by 5 bases, with 17 bases between the two germline ends. The CDR3 coding sequence is TGTGCCACCAGCAGAGGCCCCAGGGAAAATGCTGAGACCCAGTACTTC. Translated: CATSRGPRENAETQYF.

Comment on this clone: The sample holds other DNA sequences that translate to the same CDR3. The chain couples TRBV19 to TRBJ1-1; tentative D call: TRBD1 (6 bases). The V gene lost 1 base and the J gene lost 4 bases, with 7 bases spanning the gap. CDR3 size: 13 residues. The germline V gene has CDR1 LNHDA and CDR2 SQIVND (reference sequence). CDR3 sequence reads: CASSIGGGTEAFF. CDR3 nucleotide sequence: TGTGCCAGTAGTATAGGAGGGGGCACTGAAGCTTTCTTT.

This clone was found once. J is TRBJ1-6 and V is TRBV25-1; unclear D gene. Trimming removed 4 bases from V and 2 bases from J, with 6 bases in between. CDR1 is MGHDK, CDR2 SYGVNS, per germline. This CDR3 region has 14 residues. The CDR3 reads CASSVAAYNSPLHF. The CDR3 DNA sequence: TGTGCCAGCAGTGTAGCGGCCTATAATTCACCCCTCCACTTT.

The V and J genes are TRBV28 and TRBJ2-1, with 7 bases that match TRBD1. Trimming cost V 5 bases and J 4 bases; bases outside gene matches: 5. The germline CDR1 and CDR2 sequences are MDHEN and SYDVKM. The length of the CDR3 is 14 residues. CDR3 protein: CASSPGQAYNEQFF. In nucleotides, the CDR3 is TGTGCCAGCAGTCCCGGACAGGCGTACAATGAGCAGTTCTTC.

CDR3 amino acids: CAWRPPGQGTLFF. The CDR3 nucleotides are TGTGCCTGGAGGCCCCCGGGACAGGGTACGCTGTTTTTT. The chain links TRBV30 to TRBJ2-2; TRBD1 matches at 9 bases. Germline loops: CDR1 GTSNPN, CDR2 SVGIG (reference sequence). The CDR3 contains 13 residues. Trimming removed 3 bases from V and 13 bases from J; junction bases left unmatched: 9. Filled out from reference TRBV30 and TRBJ2-2, the complete variable domain reads SQTIHQWPATLVQPVGSPLSLECTVEGTSNPNLYWYRQAAGRGLQLLFYSVGIGQISSEVPQNLSASRPQDRQFILSSKKLLLSDSGFYLCAWRPPGQGTLFFGEGSRLTVL.

The V and J genes are TRBV30 and TRBJ2-5, with D uncertain. CDR1 is GTSNPN and CDR2 is SVGIG in the germline V gene (reference sequence). The CDR3 consists of 14 residues. V shed 0 bases and J shed 1 base, with 9 bases lying between them. In DNA form, the CDR3 reads TGTGCCTGGAGTGTGCTGGGCCGCCAAGAGACCCAGTACTTC. Translated, it gives CAWSVLGRQETQYF.

The CDR3 here is CASSGEDAAYSNQPQHF. The CDR3, as DNA: TGTGCCAGTAGTGGGGAGGATGCTGCTTATAGCAATCAGCCCCAGCATTTT. This chain connects TRBV19 to TRBJ1-5; no clear D gene. Germline V gene sequence: CDR1 LNHDA, CDR2 SQIVND (reference sequence). There are 17 residues in the CDR3. Trimming cost V 5 bases and J 0 bases, with 17 bases left between them.

The J gene is TRBJ1-2, the V gene TRBV15; 7 bases fit TRBD1. This CDR3 is 15 amino acids long. Trimming took 6 bases from V and 6 from J; bases not matched to a gene: 13. Germline V gene lookup returns CDR1 LNHNV and CDR2 YYDKDF (reference sequence). CDR3 DNA sequence: TGTGCCACCAGGGACCCTGACAGGGTAGTTGATGGCTACACCTTC. Amino acid sequence: CATRDPDRVVDGYTF. The whole variable domain, filled in from reference TRBV15 and TRBJ1-2, reads DAMVIQNPRYQVTQFGKPVTLSCSQTLNHNVMYWYQQKSSQAPKLLFHYYDKDFNNEADTPDNFQSRRPNTSFCFLDIRSPGLGDTAMYLCATRDPDRVVDGYTFGSGTRLTVV.

This chain connects TRBV5-1 to TRBJ2-6, with unresolved D. This CDR3 spans 16 amino acids. The germline gives CDR1 SGHRS, CDR2 YFSETQ. V lost 2 bases and J lost 0, with 9 bases in between. CDR3 residues: CASSFLPGSGANVLTF. The CDR3 DNA is TGCGCCAGCAGCTTTCTTCCGGGCTCTGGGGCCAACGTCCTGACTTTC.

The chain uses TRBV28 and TRBJ1-4; possible D gene TRBD1, 5 bases. Germline V gene data show CDR1 as MDHEN and CDR2 as SYDVKM. The V end lost 4 bases, the J end lost 14 bases, and 17 bases lay between the germline ends. CDR3 length: 13 residues. CDR3 loop: CASSSPDGQGLFF. The CDR3 region has the DNA TGTGCCAGCAGTTCCCCCGACGGCCAGGGTCTGTTTTTT. Complete variable domain (other parts from reference TRBV28 and TRBJ1-4): DVKVTQSSRYLVKRTGEKVFLECVQDMDHENMFWYRQDPGLGLRLIYFSYDVKMKEKGDIPEGYSVSREKKERFSLILESASTNQTSMYLCASSSPDGQGLFFGSGTQLSVL.

The chain employs TRBV27 and TRBJ1-2, with a possible D match to TRBD1 (5 bases). Per the germline V gene, CDR1 is MNHEY and CDR2 is SMNVEV (reference sequence). The CDR3 covers 15 residues. Trimming removed 0 bases from V and 8 bases from J, with 16 bases in between. The CDR3 coding sequence is TGTGCCAGCAGTTTATCGCGGGCGAGCGGGGGGGGCTACACCTTC. Its protein is CASSLSRASGGGYTF.

This rearrangement joins TRBV4-2 to TRBJ2-6; D is uncertain. Germline values: CDR1 LGHNA, CDR2 YNFKEQ. This CDR3 contains 15 residues. Between the trimmed V and J ends, which lost 0 bases and 2 bases, there was a span of 5 bases. The CDR3 loop reads CASSQDEAGANVLTF. The CDR3 DNA reads TGTGCCAGCAGCCAAGACGAGGCTGGGGCCAACGTCCTGACTTTC.

The rearrangement uses TRBV6-6 and TRBJ2-7, with 11 positions matching TRBD1. Per the germline V gene, CDR1 is MNHNY and CDR2 is SVGAGI (reference sequence). The CDR3 covers 16 residues. J lost 6 bases, V lost 0 bases, and 7 bases had no gene match. The CDR3 DNA is TGTGCCAGCAGTTACTCGATCGGGACAGGGGGTGGCGAGCAGTACTTC. It specifies CASSYSIGTGGGEQYF.

This chain uses TRBV5-1 with TRBJ2-1; 7 nucleotides match TRBD1. The trim removed 4 bases at V and 8 bases at J, leaving 15 bases unmatched. Germline lookup yields CDR1 SGHRS and CDR2 YFSETQ. The CDR3 has 16 amino acids. The CDR3 DNA reads TGCGCCAGCAGCCTGTACCGCAGGGGGAATGCGGATGAGCAGTTCTTC. Translation: CASSLYRRGNADEQFF.

The V call is TRBV7-9, the J call TRBJ1-1; D perhaps matches TRBD1 (5 bases). V lost 4 bases and J lost 1, with 10 bases in between. Germline V gene data show CDR1 as SEHNR and CDR2 as FQNEAQ (reference sequence). This CDR3 contains 14 residues. CDR3: CASSSSDKNTEAFF. CDR3 sequence (DNA): TGTGCCAGCAGCTCATCGGACAAGAACACTGAAGCTTTCTTT. The full variable domain, rest sourced from reference TRBV7-9 and TRBJ1-1, is DTGVSQNPRHKITKRGQNVTFRCDPISEHNRLYWYRQTLGQGPEFLTYFQNEAQLEKSRLLSDRFSAERPKGSFSTLEIQRTEQGDSAMYLCASSSSDKNTEAFFGQGTRLTVV.

The rearrangement links TRBV5-1 to TRBJ1-1, with a possible D match to TRBD1 (6 bases). The CDR3 sequence is 13 residues long. V gave up 3 bases and J gave up 4 bases, with 10 bases separating them. The germline gives CDR1 SGHRS, CDR2 YFSETQ. The CDR3: CASSYTGTTEAFF. The CDR3 DNA reads as TGCGCCAGCAGCTATACAGGGACCACTGAAGCTTTCTTT.

The gene calls are TRBV27 and TRBJ1-3; 9 bases fit TRBD1. The length of the CDR3 is 13 residues. V trimming: 5 bases; J trimming: 10 bases; junction bases outside the gene matches: 6. Germline CDR1 is MNHEY and CDR2 is SMNVEV (reference sequence). The CDR3 loop reads CASSERTGATIYF. The CDR3 bases are TGTGCCAGCAGTGAACGGACAGGGGCAACCATATATTTT.

The chain carries TRBV7-9 and TRBJ1-2, with TRBD1 identical over 7 bases. The V gene's germline CDR1 is SEHNR and CDR2 FQNEAQ (reference sequence). CDR3 length equals 14 residues. The J segment lost 5 bases and the V segment lost 5 bases, leaving 8 bases of the junction unmatched. The CDR3: CASSPSGQIYGYTF. DNA of the CDR3: TGTGCCAGCAGCCCCTCGGGACAGATATATGGCTACACCTTC.

V is TRBV7-6 and J is TRBJ1-4, with D tentatively TRBD1 (6 bases). Germline values: CDR1 SGHVS, CDR2 FNYEAQ. V was clipped by 1 base and J by 7 bases, with 16 bases between them. CDR3 size: 16 residues. The CDR3 protein is CASSLDKQGGCEKLFF. The CDR3 nucleotides are TGTGCCAGCAGCTTAGACAAACAGGGAGGGTGTGAAAAACTGTTTTTT. The whole variable domain, filled in from reference TRBV7-6 and TRBJ1-4, reads GAGVSQSPRYKVTKRGQDVALRCDPISGHVSLYWYRQALGQGPEFLTYFNYEAQQDKSGLPNDRFSAERPEGSISTLTIQRTEQRDSAMYRCASSLDKQGGCEKLFFGSGTQLSVL.

This clone was counted only a few times. J is TRBJ2-7 and V is TRBV4-1, with 10 bases matching TRBD2. Per germline, CDR1 MGHRA and CDR2 YSYEKL. The CDR3 sequence is 18 residues long. The V and J ends lost 1 base and 0 bases, in that order; junction bases with no gene match: 9. The CDR3 region has the DNA TGCGCCAGCAGCCAAGGTGGCCTTAGCGGGGGGAGCTCCTACGAGCAGTACTTC. It yields the protein CASSQGGLSGGSSYEQYF.

This sequence joins TRBV28 and TRBJ2-1; weak D call: TRBD1 (5 bases). CDR1 and CDR2 from the germline V gene are MDHEN and SYDVKM. The CDR3 is made up of 14 amino acids. The germline V and J ends were trimmed by 5 bases and 6 bases, with 14 bases remaining between them. The CDR3 reads CASSNQGYINEQFF. The CDR3 DNA sequence: TGTGCCAGCAGTAACCAGGGATACATCAATGAGCAGTTCTTC.

This clone was picked up one time. The chain carries TRBV27 and TRBJ1-5, with D hard to call. Germline V lookup: CDR1 MNHEY, CDR2 SMNVEV (reference sequence). The CDR3 is made up of 14 amino acids. Trimming left V 2 bases short and J 5 bases short, with 10 bases between. CDR3 in amino acids: CASSLERAHQPQHF. CDR3 coding DNA: TGTGCCAGCAGTTTAGAGAGGGCCCATCAGCCCCAGCATTTT.

This clone was seen a few times. The J gene is TRBJ1-2, the V gene TRBV6-5, with D hard to call. The CDR3 length is 15 residues. Germline V gene sequence: CDR1 MNHEY, CDR2 SVGAGI. V was shortened by 6 bases and J by 4 bases, with 18 bases between the two germline ends. CDR3 loop: CASRDRAIGGYGYTF. Written as DNA, the CDR3 is TGTGCCAGCAGAGACCGGGCCATTGGAGGCTATGGCTACACCTTC.